This T cell receptor beta chain originates from a study of shared clonotypes between healthy human individuals. The germline gives CDR1 SGHNT, CDR2 YYREEE (reference sequence). This CDR3 has 15 amino acids. In regard to this clone: The antigen remains undetermined.

Study-level findings and limits: Memory subsets generally showed lower estimated richness than naive subsets.

The protocol was immunoSEQ multiplex PCR, while the TCRdb copy is restricted to in-frame clones and leaves out a portion. The data show roughly 500,000 clones, roughly 95% seen once. The chain uses TRBV5-4 and TRBJ2-5, with 7 positions matching TRBD1. The DNA end lines up better with TRBJ2-7; the J call may be wrong. The TCR originated in a woman aged 25-40 years in good health. Material: naive CD4+ T cells sorted from blood. Subset defined: CD45RA+ positively selected. The DNA for the CDR3 is TGTGCCAGCAGCAGGGGGCAGGGATTCTCCTACGAGCAGTACTTC. This gives the protein CASSRGQGFSYEQYF.